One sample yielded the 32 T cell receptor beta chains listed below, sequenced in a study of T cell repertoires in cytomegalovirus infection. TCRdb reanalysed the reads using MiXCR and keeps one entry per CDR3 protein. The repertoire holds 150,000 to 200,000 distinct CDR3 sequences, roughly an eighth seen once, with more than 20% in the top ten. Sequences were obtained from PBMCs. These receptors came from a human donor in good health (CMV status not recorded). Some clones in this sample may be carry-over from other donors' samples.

CDR3 region: CSLGLPSSYNEQFF. The CDR3 coding sequence is TGCAGCCTGGGACTTCCGAGCTCCTACAATGAGCAGTTCTTC. The chain carries TRBV29-1 and TRBJ2-1; possibly TRBD2 for D (6 bases). Germline-derived CDR1 and CDR2 are SQVTM and ANQGSEA. The CDR3 loop spans 14 amino acids. V was cut by 8 bases and J by 0 bases, with 14 bases left in between.

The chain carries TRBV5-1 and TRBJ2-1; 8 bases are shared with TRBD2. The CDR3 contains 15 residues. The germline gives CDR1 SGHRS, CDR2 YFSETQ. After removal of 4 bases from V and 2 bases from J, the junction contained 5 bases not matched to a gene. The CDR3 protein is CASSQPGLAYNEQFF. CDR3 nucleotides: TGCGCCAGCAGCCAACCGGGACTAGCCTACAATGAGCAGTTCTTC.

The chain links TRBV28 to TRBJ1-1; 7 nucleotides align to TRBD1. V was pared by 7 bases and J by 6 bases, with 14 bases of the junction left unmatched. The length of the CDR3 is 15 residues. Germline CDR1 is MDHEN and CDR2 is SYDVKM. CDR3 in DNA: TGTGCCAGCACCGAGGTAGGACAGGCCCGGTCTGAAGCTTTCTTT. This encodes CASTEVGQARSEAFF.

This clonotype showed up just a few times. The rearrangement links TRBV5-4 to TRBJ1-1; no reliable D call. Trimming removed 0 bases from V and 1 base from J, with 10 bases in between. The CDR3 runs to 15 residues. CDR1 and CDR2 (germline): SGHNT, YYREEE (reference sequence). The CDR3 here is CASSLEGLRNTEAFF. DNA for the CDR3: TGTGCCAGCAGCTTGGAAGGGCTACGGAACACTGAAGCTTTCTTT.

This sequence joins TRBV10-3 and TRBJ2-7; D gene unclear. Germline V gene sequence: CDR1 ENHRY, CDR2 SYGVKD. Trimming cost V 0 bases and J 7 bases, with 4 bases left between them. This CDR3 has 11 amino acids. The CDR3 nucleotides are TGTGCCATCAGTGAGTCGATTGAGCAGTACTTC. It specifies CAISESIEQYF.

DNA of the CDR3: TGCAGCGTTGGGGCCAAGAGCTCTGGGGCCAACGTCCTGACTTTC. It yields the protein CSVGAKSSGANVLTF. The rearrangement joins TRBV29-1 to TRBJ2-6; D uncertain. The CDR3 has 15 residues. The ends were cut back, 4 bases at V and 0 bases at J, with 10 bases in the middle. The germline gives CDR1 SQVTM, CDR2 ANQGSEA.

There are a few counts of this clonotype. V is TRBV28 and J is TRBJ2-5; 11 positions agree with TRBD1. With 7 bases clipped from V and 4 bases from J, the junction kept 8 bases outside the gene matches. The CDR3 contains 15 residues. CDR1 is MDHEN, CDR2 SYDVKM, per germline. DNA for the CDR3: TGTGCCAGCACCGGGGGACAGGGGGTGGGAGAGACCCAGTACTTC. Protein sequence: CASTGGQGVGETQYF.

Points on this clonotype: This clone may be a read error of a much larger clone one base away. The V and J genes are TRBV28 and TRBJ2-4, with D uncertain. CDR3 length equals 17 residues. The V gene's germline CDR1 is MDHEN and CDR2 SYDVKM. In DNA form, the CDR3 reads TGTGCCAGCAGTTTATTTCCTTTCCGATTAGCCAAAAACCTTCAGTACTTC. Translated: CASSLFPFRLAKNLQYF.

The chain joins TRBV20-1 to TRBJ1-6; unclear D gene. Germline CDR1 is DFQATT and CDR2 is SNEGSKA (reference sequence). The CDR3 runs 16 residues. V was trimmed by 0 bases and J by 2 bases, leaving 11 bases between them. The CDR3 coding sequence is TGCAGTGCTAGAGATGAGGGAGACGCCTATAATTCACCCCTCCACTTT. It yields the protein CSARDEGDAYNSPLHF.

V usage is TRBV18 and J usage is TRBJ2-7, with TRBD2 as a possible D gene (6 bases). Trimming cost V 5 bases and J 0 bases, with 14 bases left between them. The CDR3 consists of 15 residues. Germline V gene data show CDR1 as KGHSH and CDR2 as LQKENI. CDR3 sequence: CASSFSGSSSYEQYF. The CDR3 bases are TGTGCCAGCTCATTTAGCGGTAGCTCCTCCTACGAGCAGTACTTC.

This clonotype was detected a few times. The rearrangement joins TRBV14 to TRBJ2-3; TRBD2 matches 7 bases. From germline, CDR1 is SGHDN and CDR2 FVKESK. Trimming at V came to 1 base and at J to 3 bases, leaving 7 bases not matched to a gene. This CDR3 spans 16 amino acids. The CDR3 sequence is CASSQGLSGGTDTQYF. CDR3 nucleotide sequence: TGTGCCAGCAGCCAAGGGTTGTCCGGGGGGACAGATACGCAGTATTTT. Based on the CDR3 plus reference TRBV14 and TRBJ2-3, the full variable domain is EAGVTQFPSHSVIEKGQTVTLRCDPISGHDNLYWYRRVMGKEIKFLLHFVKESKQDESGMPNNRFLAERTGGTYSTLKVQPAELEDSGVYFCASSQGLSGGTDTQYFGPGTRLTVL.

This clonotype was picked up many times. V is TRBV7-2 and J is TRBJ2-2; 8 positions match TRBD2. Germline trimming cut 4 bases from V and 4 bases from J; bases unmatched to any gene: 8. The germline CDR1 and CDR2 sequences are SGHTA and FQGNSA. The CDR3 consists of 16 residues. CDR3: CASSSNDGRGTGELFF. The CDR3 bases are TGTGCCAGCAGCTCAAACGACGGGAGGGGCACCGGGGAGCTGTTTTTT.

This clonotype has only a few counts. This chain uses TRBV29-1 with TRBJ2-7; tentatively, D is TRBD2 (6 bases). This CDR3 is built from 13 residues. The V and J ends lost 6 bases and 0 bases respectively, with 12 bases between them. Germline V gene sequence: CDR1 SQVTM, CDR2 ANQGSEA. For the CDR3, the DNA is TGCAGCGTGGCCCGGGGGAGCTCCTACGAGCAGTACTTC. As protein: CSVARGSSYEQYF.

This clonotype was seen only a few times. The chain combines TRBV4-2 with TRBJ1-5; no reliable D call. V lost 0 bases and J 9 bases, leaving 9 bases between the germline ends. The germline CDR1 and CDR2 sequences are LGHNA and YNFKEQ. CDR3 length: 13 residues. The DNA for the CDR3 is TGTGCCAGCAGCCAAGATCTTTCAAGGCCCCAGCATTTT. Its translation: CASSQDLSRPQHF.

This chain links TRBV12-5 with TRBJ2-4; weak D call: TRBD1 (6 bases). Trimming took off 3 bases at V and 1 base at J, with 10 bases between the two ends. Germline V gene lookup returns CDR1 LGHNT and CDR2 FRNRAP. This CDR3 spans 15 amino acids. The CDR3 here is CASGLVQGAKNIQYF. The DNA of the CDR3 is TGTGCTAGTGGTTTAGTCCAGGGGGCCAAAAACATTCAGTACTTC.

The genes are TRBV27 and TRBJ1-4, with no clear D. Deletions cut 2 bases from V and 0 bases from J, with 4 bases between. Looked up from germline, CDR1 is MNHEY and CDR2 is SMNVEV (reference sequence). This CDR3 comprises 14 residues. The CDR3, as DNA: TGTGCCAGCAGTTTAGGATCAACTAATGAAAAACTGTTTTTT. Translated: CASSLGSTNEKLFF.

The CDR3 nucleotides are TGTGCCAGCAGTTACTCGGGCAGACGCTACACCGGGGAGCTGTTTTTT. It translates to CASSYSGRRYTGELFF. The rearrangement joins TRBV6-5 to TRBJ2-2; D gene ambiguous. Per the germline V gene, CDR1 is MNHEY and CDR2 is SVGAGI. The CDR3 covers 16 residues. The germline V and J ends were trimmed by 0 bases and 3 bases, with 11 bases remaining between them.

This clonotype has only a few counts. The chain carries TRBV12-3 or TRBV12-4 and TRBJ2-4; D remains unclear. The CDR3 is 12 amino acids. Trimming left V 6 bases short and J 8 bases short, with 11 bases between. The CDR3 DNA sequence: TGTGCCAGCAGCAAACAACGGGACATTCAGTACTTC. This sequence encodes CASSKQRDIQYF.

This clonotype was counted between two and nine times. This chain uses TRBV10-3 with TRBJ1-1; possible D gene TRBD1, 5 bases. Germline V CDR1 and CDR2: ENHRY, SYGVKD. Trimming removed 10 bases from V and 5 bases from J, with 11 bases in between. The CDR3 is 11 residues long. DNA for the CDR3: TGTGCCACCGGGGAGGGGACTGAAGCTTTCTTT. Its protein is CATGEGTEAFF.

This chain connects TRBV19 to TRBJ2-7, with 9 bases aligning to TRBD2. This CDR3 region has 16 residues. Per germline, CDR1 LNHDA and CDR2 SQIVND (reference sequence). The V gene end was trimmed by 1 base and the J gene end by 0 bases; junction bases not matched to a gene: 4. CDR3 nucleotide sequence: TGTGCCAGTAGTATAGGTAGCGGGAGCGGCTCCTACGAGCAGTACTTC. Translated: CASSIGSGSGSYEQYF.

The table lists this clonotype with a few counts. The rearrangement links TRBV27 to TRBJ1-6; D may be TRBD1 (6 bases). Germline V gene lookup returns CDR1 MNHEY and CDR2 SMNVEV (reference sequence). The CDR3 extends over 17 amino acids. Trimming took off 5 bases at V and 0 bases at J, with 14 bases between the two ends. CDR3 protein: CASSKTGQLSYNSPLHF. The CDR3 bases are TGTGCCAGCAGTAAAACCGGACAGCTCTCCTATAATTCACCCCTCCACTTT.

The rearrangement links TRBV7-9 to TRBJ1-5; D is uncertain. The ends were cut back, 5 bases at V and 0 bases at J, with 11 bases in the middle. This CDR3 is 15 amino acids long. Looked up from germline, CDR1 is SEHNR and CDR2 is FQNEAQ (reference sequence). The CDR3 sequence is CASSPDGYSNQPQHF. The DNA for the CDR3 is TGTGCCAGCAGCCCGGACGGATATAGCAATCAGCCCCAGCATTTT.

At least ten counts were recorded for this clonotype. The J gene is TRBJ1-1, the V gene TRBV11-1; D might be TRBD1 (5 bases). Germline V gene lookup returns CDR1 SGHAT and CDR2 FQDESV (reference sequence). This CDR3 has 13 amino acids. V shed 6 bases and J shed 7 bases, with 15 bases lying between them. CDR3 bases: TGTGCCAGCAGAACCGGGACGCATCATGAAGCTTTCTTT. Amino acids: CASRTGTHHEAFF.

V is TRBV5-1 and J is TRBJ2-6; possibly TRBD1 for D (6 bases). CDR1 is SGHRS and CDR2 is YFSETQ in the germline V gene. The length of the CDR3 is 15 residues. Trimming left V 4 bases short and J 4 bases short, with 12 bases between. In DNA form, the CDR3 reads TGCGCCAGCAGCGGGGCAGGGGCCGGGGCCAACGTCCTGACTTTC. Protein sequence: CASSGAGAGANVLTF.

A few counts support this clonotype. This CDR3 reads CASSLNPVTEAFF. The CDR3 nucleotides read TGTGCCAGCAGTTTAAACCCGGTCACTGAAGCTTTCTTT. V usage is TRBV12-3 or TRBV12-4 and J usage is TRBJ1-1; D not resolved. Deletions cut 2 bases from V and 4 bases from J, with 8 bases between. The CDR3 runs 13 residues.

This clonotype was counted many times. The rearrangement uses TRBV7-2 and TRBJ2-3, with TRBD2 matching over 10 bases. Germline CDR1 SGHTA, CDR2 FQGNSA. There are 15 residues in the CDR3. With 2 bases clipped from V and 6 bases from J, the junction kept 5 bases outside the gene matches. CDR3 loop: CASSLTRLAGDTQYF. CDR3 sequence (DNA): TGTGCCAGCAGCTTAACCCGACTAGCGGGCGATACGCAGTATTTT.

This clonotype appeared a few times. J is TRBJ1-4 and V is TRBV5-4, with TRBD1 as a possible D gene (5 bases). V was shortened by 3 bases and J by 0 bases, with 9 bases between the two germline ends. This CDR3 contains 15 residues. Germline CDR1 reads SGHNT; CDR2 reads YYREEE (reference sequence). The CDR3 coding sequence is TGTGCCAGCAGCTGGACACCAACAACTAATGAAAAACTGTTTTTT. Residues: CASSWTPTTNEKLFF.

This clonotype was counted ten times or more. The CDR3 loop is CASSPGRAGGNEQFF. The CDR3 DNA sequence: TGTGCCAGCAGCCCAGGGCGAGCGGGAGGGAATGAGCAGTTCTTC. The chain couples TRBV7-2 to TRBJ2-1; 10 bases align to TRBD2. Trimming took 5 bases from V and 7 from J; bases not matched to a gene: 8. This CDR3 region has 15 residues. Germline V gene lookup returns CDR1 SGHTA and CDR2 FQGNSA. The variable domain in full, completed from reference TRBV7-2 and TRBJ2-1, reads GAGVSQSPSNKVTEKGKDVELRCDPISGHTALYWYRQSLGQGLEFLIYFQGNSAPDKSGLPSDRFSAERTGGSVSTLTIQRTQQEDSAVYLCASSPGRAGGNEQFFGPGTRLTVL.

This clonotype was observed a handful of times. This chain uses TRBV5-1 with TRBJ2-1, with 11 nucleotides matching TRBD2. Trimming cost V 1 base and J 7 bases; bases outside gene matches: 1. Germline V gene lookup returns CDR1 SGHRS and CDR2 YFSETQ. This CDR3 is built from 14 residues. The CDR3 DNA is TGCGCCAGCAGCTTGACTAGCGGGAGAAATGAGCAGTTCTTC. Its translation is CASSLTSGRNEQFF.

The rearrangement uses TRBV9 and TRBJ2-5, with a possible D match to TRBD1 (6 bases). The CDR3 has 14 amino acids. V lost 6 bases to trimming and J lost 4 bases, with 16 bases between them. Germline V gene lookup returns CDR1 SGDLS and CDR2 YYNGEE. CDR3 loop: CASTTRQAGETQYF. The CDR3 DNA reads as TGTGCCAGCACCACCAGACAGGCGGGAGAGACCCAGTACTTC.

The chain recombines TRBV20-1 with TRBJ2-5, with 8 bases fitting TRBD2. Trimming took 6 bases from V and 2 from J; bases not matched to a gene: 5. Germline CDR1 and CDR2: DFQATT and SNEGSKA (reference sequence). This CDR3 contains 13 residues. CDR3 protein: CSAVLAEQETQYF. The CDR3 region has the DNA TGCAGTGCGGTACTAGCGGAACAAGAGACCCAGTACTTC.

In DNA form, the CDR3 reads TGTGCCAGCAGCTCCCAGACACGGAACACCGGGGAGCTGTTTTTT. Translated, it gives CASSSQTRNTGELFF. This chain joins TRBV7-1 and TRBJ2-2, with unresolved D. TRBV7-1 is noted as an ORF with a role that remains uncertain. The CDR3 runs to 15 residues. V gave up 3 bases and J gave up 1 base, with 9 bases separating them.